The 10 T cell receptor beta chains below were found in one sample sequenced in a study of T cells in Graves' hyperthyroidism and ophthalmopathy. Using RNA transcripts as the source, TCR beta CDR3 regions were amplified. First-round RT-PCR of the TCR CDR3 relied on the HTBI primer set. One entry per CDR3 protein results from TCRdb running MiXCR on the multiplex PCR reads. Of roughly 56,000 distinct CDR3 sequences in the sample, about 49% were seen once. Sequences were obtained from blood. The receptors originated from a woman in her thirties with Graves' ophthalmopathy.

V and J are TRBV19 and TRBJ1-5; no reliable D call. The germline V gene has CDR1 LNHDA and CDR2 SQIVND (reference sequence). Trimming shortened V by 2 bases and J by 3 bases, and 11 bases separated the two germline ends. The CDR3 spans 15 residues. CDR3 bases: TGTGCCAGTAGTATAACACGGGGTTACAATCAGCCCCAGCATTTT. Residues: CASSITRGYNQPQHF.

There are many counts of this clonotype. The chain couples TRBV5-6 to TRBJ2-3, with D perhaps matching TRBD2 (6 bases). CDR1 is SGHDT, CDR2 YYEEEE, per germline. There are 16 residues in the CDR3. V lost 0 bases and J lost 6, with 17 bases in between. CDR3 DNA sequence: TGTGCCAGCAGCTTGGCTTTCTTGGGGGGTATCGATACGCAGTATTTT. Translating it yields CASSLAFLGGIDTQYF. The full variable domain, in which reference TRBV5-6 and TRBJ2-3 provide the parts outside the CDR3, is DAGVTQSPTHLIKTRGQQVTLRCSPKSGHDTVSWYQQALGQGPQFIFQYYEEEERQRGNFPDRFSGHQFPNYSSELNVNALLLGDSALYLCASSLAFLGGIDTQYFGPGTRLTVL.

The gene calls are TRBV28 and TRBJ2-3, with 8 bases identical to TRBD2. Germline V gives CDR1 MDHEN, CDR2 SYDVKM. The CDR3 is 17 amino acids. The trim removed 6 bases at V and 1 base at J, leaving 12 bases unmatched. CDR3 sequence: CASSVAGSGSGTDTQYF. The CDR3 nucleotides read TGTGCCAGCAGCGTAGCCGGGAGCGGGAGTGGCACAGATACGCAGTATTTT.

This clonotype is deemed medium-sized. J is TRBJ1-2 and V is TRBV2; D uncertain. V lost 6 bases to trimming and J lost 6 bases, with 5 bases between them. The germline CDR1 and CDR2 sequences are SNHLY and FYNNEI. This CDR3 comprises 10 residues. CDR3 sequence reads: CASRDDGYTF. CDR3 sequence (DNA): TGTGCCAGCAGAGACGATGGCTACACCTTC.

This clonotype was picked up one time. This chain connects TRBV9 to TRBJ2-5; D unresolved. The CDR3 totals 14 residues. Germline CDR1 and CDR2: SGDLS and YYNGEE. V was clipped by 0 bases and J by 2 bases, with 8 bases between them. The CDR3 nucleotides are TGTGCCAGCAGCGTAGCGGCAGTTCAAGAGACCCAGTACTTC. It specifies CASSVAAVQETQYF.

As to this clonotype: It may be a read error: a sequence one base away is much more abundant. The V gene is TRBV3-1, the J gene TRBJ2-1; TRBD1 or TRBD2 may be the D gene (6 bases each). V lost 10 bases and J lost 9, with 19 bases in between. Germline V gene lookup returns CDR1 LGHDT and CDR2 YNNKEL (reference sequence). This CDR3 contains 13 residues. The CDR3: CATLGFGGSEQFF. CDR3 nucleotide sequence: TGTGCCACCTTAGGATTCGGGGGCAGTGAGCAGTTCTTC.

This clonotype has ten or more counts. The V gene is TRBV28, the J gene TRBJ1-2; D is possibly TRBD1 (5 bases). From germline, CDR1 is MDHEN and CDR2 SYDVKM. Trimming cost V 2 bases and J 2 bases, with 9 bases left between them. The CDR3 runs to 14 residues. In DNA form, the CDR3 reads TGTGCCAGCAGTTTAGGCAGGGTGAACTATGGCTACACCTTC. It yields the protein CASSLGRVNYGYTF.

This clonotype was counted at least ten times. J is TRBJ2-2 and V is TRBV11-3; 8 bases are a match to TRBD1. The length of the CDR3 is 16 residues. Germline CDR1 and CDR2: SGHNT and YENEEA. Trimming removed 5 bases from V and 6 bases from J; junction bases left unmatched: 11. This CDR3 reads CASSPGQGLAPGELFF. For the CDR3, the DNA is TGTGCCAGCAGCCCCGGACAGGGACTTGCCCCCGGGGAGCTGTTTTTT.

As regards this clonotype: No conserved phenylalanine or tryptophan ends this CDR3, so it is likely a read error. The DNA is left out, because the CDR3 cannot be placed on it with certainty; the CDR3 is given as TCRdb lists it. The gene calls are TRBV6-2 or TRBV6-3 and TRBJ1-6; the table's D call, TRBD1, has no DNA check behind it. A total of 8 residues make up the CDR3, ends included. Germline lookup yields CDR1 MNHEY and CDR2 SVGEGT. The CDR3 sequence is CASRSPGS.

The DNA of the CDR3 is TGTGCCAGCAGGCGGACTAGCGGGAGTACATTTTCAGGGGAGCTGTTTTTT. As protein: CASRRTSGSTFSGELFF. The chain uses TRBV2 and TRBJ2-2, with TRBD2 identical over 13 bases. Germline lookup yields CDR1 SNHLY and CDR2 FYNNEI. The CDR3 totals 17 residues. V lost 6 bases and J lost 8; bases outside the gene matches: 12.